This TCR beta chain stems from a study of blood T cell repertoires in COVID-19 (TCRdb year 2020). Regarding the research as a whole: The collaborator samples originated in the United States, Italy and Spain and spanned the acute and convalescent phases of COVID-19. Deeply sampled blood TCRbeta repertoires from subjects exposed to, actively infected with, or recovered from COVID-19 were included in the dataset. The material from the prospective study consisted of cDNA or gDNA derived from T cells, B-cell-depleted T cells, or PBMCs. The repertoires were released in a freely available public database meant as a resource for research on the immune response to SARS-CoV-2. The samples were drawn from two sources: the first 160 participants of the ongoing ImmuneRACE study, and some 1,300 subjects contributed by 6 global collaborators. Where available, HLA class I and class II types were obtained from metadata supplied by the sample provider rather than from assay-based typing. Nearly every sample came with metadata listing a de-identified subject ID, COVID-19 status, age in years and sex.

Regarding this clone: Its antigen has not been determined. Base quality data are lacking; no much larger clone is found one base away.

Beyond this particular receptor, the publication reports: The amount of clinical and demographic metadata varied by source and participant and was provided uncurated.

The collaborating institutions used their own protocols to collect whole blood in K2EDTA tubes. Collaborator samples were shipped for TCRbeta analysis as frozen whole blood, isolated PBMCs, or DNA extracted from either sample type. V sheds 4 bases and J sheds 5 bases, leaving 9 bases between their ends. CDR1 and CDR2 (SGHTA, FQGTGA) derive from the germline V gene. From its cysteine to its phenylalanine, the CDR3 spans 13 amino acids. Only the CDR3 DNA is retained, 39 bases long and in frame from the first base. TCRbeta CDR3 regions were amplified from genomic DNA using the immunoSEQ Assay, a bias-controlled multiplex PCR. In the source study's methods: Within the assay, amplification of reference gene primers was used to estimate how many nucleated cells each sample contained. To quantify the absolute abundance of each unique TCRbeta CDR3 rearrangement, sequence reads were collapsed and filtered. For each sample, productive Simpson clonality was calculated by taking the square root of Simpson's diversity index across productive rearrangements. The table comes from immuneACCESS by way of TCRdb, which keeps in-frame sequences with V and J called. Part of the clones is missing from these tables; in studies checked, under half for an unresolved V gene and the rest for unknown reasons. The V and J calls and clone size are taken from that table; D and trimming were inferred from the DNA. The sample profile shows about 100,000 clones; roughly 80% of them were found once. Jointly, the top ten make up about 4.2% of the sample.

The sequence joins TRBV7-3 to TRBJ2-1, with TRBD2 as a weak D call on 5 bases. This receptor was taken from a human donor in a cohort sampled during active COVID-19. The material sequenced was peripheral blood. DNA sequence: TGTGCCAGCAGCTCCAGGACTGACAATGAGCAGTTCTTC. It encodes CASSSRTDNEQFF.